The 22 T cell receptor beta chains presented below share a single source sample, sequenced in a study of T-cell reconstitution after alpha-beta-depleted transplantation in children. A TCRbeta library incorporating unique molecular identifiers was prepared. TCRdb ran MiXCR on the PCR reads and lists one entry per CDR3 protein. Of 400,000 to 450,000 distinct CDR3 sequences listed, around two fifths were seen once; the top ten hold 27%. The sample here was PBMCs, taken before TCRalphabeta/CD19-depleted stem cell transplant. The receptors here all came from a girl aged 2-10 years with aplastic anemia, due to receive a stem cell transplant.

For this clonotype: A junction boundary mismatches the germline segment, possibly from a read error. The V and J genes are TRBV5-1 and TRBJ2-3; maybe TRBD2 (6 bases). Germline CDR1 and CDR2: SGHRS and YFSETQ. The CDR3 has 16 amino acids. CDR3 DNA: TGCGCCAGCAGCTCTTTTCCAGCGGGCAGCAAAGATACGCAGTATTTT. Translating it yields CASSSFPAGSKDTQYF.

DNA of the CDR3: TGCGCCAGCTCACCAGCGCCAGGGCCCCTCTACGAGCAGTACTTC. Its protein product is CASSPAPGPLYEQYF. V gene TRBV5-1 combines with J gene TRBJ2-7; perhaps TRBD1 as D (5 bases). Trimming cost V 7 bases and J 3 bases, with 20 bases left between them. The CDR3 is 15 residues long. The V gene's germline CDR1 is SGHRS and CDR2 YFSETQ.

The chain carries TRBV12-3 or TRBV12-4 and TRBJ2-1; 9 nucleotides agree with TRBD2. J lost 5 bases, V lost 3 bases, and 5 bases had no gene match. This CDR3 is built from 15 residues. For the CDR3, the DNA is TGTGCCAGCAGTTTTGGACTAGCGCCGAACAATGAGCAGTTCTTC. This encodes CASSFGLAPNNEQFF.

The gene calls are TRBV29-1 and TRBJ2-1; 13 bases line up with TRBD2. Germline V lookup: CDR1 SQVTM, CDR2 ANQGSEA. The CDR3 contains 18 residues. Trimming took 6 bases from V and 4 from J; bases not matched to a gene: 15. For the CDR3, the DNA is TGCAGCGTGGCAACTAGCGGGAGGGGGATAAAAGGTTACAATGAGCAGTTCTTC. This gives the protein CSVATSGRGIKGYNEQFF.

This clonotype occurred a few times. The rearrangement uses TRBV29-1 and TRBJ2-1; TRBD2 might be the D (5 bases). In germline, CDR1 is SQVTM, CDR2 ANQGSEA. This CDR3 region has 14 residues. V lost 1 base and J 0 bases, leaving 7 bases between the germline ends. CDR3 loop: CSVEGGSSYNEQFF. The CDR3 DNA reads TGCAGCGTTGAAGGAGGGTCCTCCTACAATGAGCAGTTCTTC.

This clonotype was counted at least ten times. This rearrangement joins TRBV4-2 to TRBJ2-7; maybe TRBD2 (5 bases). Germline CDR1 reads LGHNA; CDR2 reads YNFKEQ. The CDR3 extends over 12 amino acids. V lost 8 bases and J 5 bases, leaving 13 bases between the germline ends. CDR3 coding DNA: TGTGCCAGCTCATCCGGGAACGACGAGCAGTACTTC. Its translation is CASSSGNDEQYF.

A word on this clonotype: At one end, the junction sequence differs from germline, possibly due to a read error. CDR3 in DNA: TGTGCCAGGAGCCACGGGCCCCGCTCTGAAGCTTTCTTT. Amino acid sequence: CARSHGPRSEAFF. The chain has TRBV4-2 and TRBJ1-1; D is ambiguous. Germline V CDR1 and CDR2: LGHNA, YNFKEQ. The CDR3 consists of 13 residues.

In this sample, this clonotype turned up once. The J gene is TRBJ2-7, the V gene TRBV4-2, with a tentative D call TRBD1 (5 bases). Between the trimmed V and J ends, which lost 0 bases and 1 base, there was a span of 10 bases. Germline V gene sequence: CDR1 LGHNA, CDR2 YNFKEQ. The length of the CDR3 is 15 residues. CDR3 DNA sequence: TGTGCCAGCAGCCAAGAGTTAGGGGCTTCCTACGAGCAGTACTTC. This sequence encodes CASSQELGASYEQYF.

The sample holds one count of this clonotype. The genes are TRBV29-1 and TRBJ2-7; tentative D call: TRBD2 (6 bases). V was trimmed by 5 bases and J by 3 bases, leaving 14 bases between them. The germline CDR1 and CDR2 sequences are SQVTM and ANQGSEA. This CDR3 has 13 amino acids. Written as DNA, the CDR3 is TGCAGCGTTAGCCAGGGACTCTACTACGAGCAGTACTTC. This translates into CSVSQGLYYEQYF.

The gene calls are TRBV20-1 and TRBJ2-7, with D perhaps TRBD1 (6 bases). V was cut by 6 bases and J by 2 bases, with 17 bases left in between. This CDR3 spans 14 amino acids. Germline V CDR1 and CDR2: DFQATT, SNEGSKA (reference sequence). CDR3 sequence: CSAAHRVDTYEQYF. CDR3 DNA: TGCAGTGCCGCGCACAGGGTTGACACCTACGAGCAGTACTTC.

Many counts were recorded for this clonotype. The chain uses TRBV5-5 and TRBJ2-7; 9 nucleotides align to TRBD1. CDR1 is SGHKS and CDR2 is YYEKEE in the germline V gene (reference sequence). This CDR3 region has 16 residues. V gave up 4 bases and J gave up 1 base; unmatched junction bases: 9. The CDR3 bases are TGTGCCAGCAGCATCGGGACCGGGACAGGGTCCTACGAGCAGTACTTC. It translates to CASSIGTGTGSYEQYF. The complete variable domain, with remaining parts taken from reference TRBV5-5 and TRBJ2-7, reads DAGVTQSPTHLIKTRGQQVTLRCSPISGHKSVSWYQQVLGQGPQFIFQYYEKEERGRGNFPDRFSARQFPNYSSELNVNALLLGDSALYLCASSIGTGTGSYEQYFGPGTRLTVT.

This clonotype has more than one count but fewer than ten. The DNA for the CDR3 is TGCAGCGTTTCGTTTAGCGGGAGGGCCGACCCAGATACGCAGTATTTT. Protein: CSVSFSGRADPDTQYF. The chain joins TRBV29-1 to TRBJ2-3, with 11 bases identical to TRBD2. Germline assignment: CDR1 SQVTM and CDR2 ANQGSEA. The CDR3 length is 16 residues. The V segment lost 5 bases and the J segment 4 bases; nucleotides outside the gene matches: 11.

This clonotype has at least ten counts. The rearrangement uses TRBV20-1 and TRBJ2-3; 12 nucleotides agree with TRBD2. After removal of 3 bases from V and 6 bases from J, the junction contained 10 bases not matched to a gene. Germline loops: CDR1 DFQATT, CDR2 SNEGSKA (reference sequence). This CDR3 is 16 amino acids long. CDR3 coding DNA: TGCAGTGCTAGTCGGCGACTAGCGGGAGATAGGGATACGCAGTATTTT. Translated, it gives CSASRRLAGDRDTQYF.

The chain joins TRBV20-1 to TRBJ2-3, with 11 bases that match TRBD2. The CDR3 has 15 residues. The V gene end was trimmed by 5 bases and the J gene end by 2 bases; junction bases not matched to a gene: 6. The germline V gene encodes CDR1 DFQATT and CDR2 SNEGSKA (reference sequence). CDR3 sequence reads: CSALPTSGATDTQYF. DNA of the CDR3: TGCAGTGCTCTTCCGACTAGCGGGGCCACAGATACGCAGTATTTT.

The chain links TRBV3-1 to TRBJ1-1, with D maybe TRBD1 (5 bases). Germline loops: CDR1 LGHDT, CDR2 YNNKEL (reference sequence). The CDR3 contains 14 residues. V was trimmed by 4 bases and J by 4 bases, leaving 13 bases between them. The CDR3 bases are TGTGCCAGCAGCCCCGGGGCCCCCAGCACTGAAGCTTTCTTT. It codes for CASSPGAPSTEAFF.

This chain connects TRBV2 to TRBJ2-7; the D call may be TRBD1 or TRBD2 (5 bases each). The CDR3 totals 12 residues. CDR1 and CDR2 (germline): SNHLY, FYNNEI. V gave up 9 bases and J gave up 2 bases, with 11 bases separating them. CDR3 sequence reads: CASSGTTYEQYF. The CDR3 DNA is TGTGCCAGTTCGGGGACCACCTACGAGCAGTACTTC.

This chain uses TRBV10-3 with TRBJ2-2; tentatively, D is TRBD2 (6 bases). This CDR3 comprises 15 residues. Germline CDR1 and CDR2: ENHRY and SYGVKD. V shed 3 bases and J shed 2 bases, with 10 bases lying between them. The CDR3 loop is CAISDFAGNTGELFF. The CDR3 region has the DNA TGTGCCATCAGTGATTTTGCGGGAAACACCGGGGAGCTGTTTTTT.

This clonotype appeared once. DNA of the CDR3: TGCAGTGCTCTTGACAGGGGGGAGCTGTTTTTT. The encoded protein is CSALDRGELFF. The chain links TRBV20-1 to TRBJ2-2; a possible D gene is TRBD1 (6 bases). CDR3 size: 11 residues. CDR1 is DFQATT, CDR2 SNEGSKA, per germline (reference sequence). The V end lost 5 bases, the J end lost 8 bases, and 9 bases lay between the germline ends.

This chain uses TRBV12-3 or TRBV12-4 with TRBJ2-5, with D possibly TRBD1 on 5 matching bases. This CDR3 is 13 amino acids long. V was clipped by 6 bases and J by 3 bases, with 11 bases between them. CDR3 DNA sequence: TGTGCCAGCAGGTCCCAGGGCGAAGAGACCCAGTACTTC. Encoded protein: CASRSQGEETQYF.

This chain connects TRBV6-1 to TRBJ1-5; D might be TRBD1 (5 bases). This CDR3 region has 18 residues. With 8 bases removed from V and 0 bases from J, the gap between germline ends came to 23 bases. Germline V lookup: CDR1 MNHNS, CDR2 SASEGT. CDR3 loop: CASSPFQGGVYSNQPQHF. CDR3 DNA sequence: TGTGCCAGCTCCCCCTTCCAGGGAGGGGTCTATAGCAATCAGCCCCAGCATTTT.

The gene calls are TRBV7-3 and TRBJ2-3, with 9 bases matching TRBD2. Germline CDR1 reads SGHTA; CDR2 reads FQGTGA. V lost 5 bases to trimming and J lost 4 bases; unmatched junction nucleotides: 7. This CDR3 has 15 residues. The CDR3 DNA reads as TGTGCCAGCAGCCGGAGCGGGGGGAGGGCAGATACGCAGTATTTT. It yields the protein CASSRSGGRADTQYF.

On this clonotype: A much larger clone is a single base away; this may be a read error. The CDR3 loop reads CSAEDSGSFAEASF. The CDR3 region has the DNA TGCAGCGCTGAGGACAGCGGTAGCTTTGCTGAAGCTTCCTTT. The V call is TRBV29-1, the J call TRBJ1-1, with TRBD1 as a possible D gene (6 bases). CDR3 size: 14 residues. CDR1 and CDR2 from the germline V gene are SQVTM and ANQGSEA.